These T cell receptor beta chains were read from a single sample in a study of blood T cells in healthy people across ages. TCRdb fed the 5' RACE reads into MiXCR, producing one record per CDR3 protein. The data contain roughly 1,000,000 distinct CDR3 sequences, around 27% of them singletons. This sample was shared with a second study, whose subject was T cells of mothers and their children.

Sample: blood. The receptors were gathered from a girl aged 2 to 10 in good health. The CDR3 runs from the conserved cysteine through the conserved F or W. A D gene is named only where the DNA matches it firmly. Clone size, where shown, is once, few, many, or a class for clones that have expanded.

CDR3aa: CASTPRTGSSSYEQYF; CDR3nt: TGTGCCAGCACCCCCCGGACAGGGAGTAGCTCCTACGAGCAGTACTTC; j_gene: TRBJ2-7; v_gene: TRBV7-2; abundance: -; d_gene: TRBD1
CDR3aa: CASREGSSYNSPLHF; CDR3nt: TGTGCCAGCCGTGAGGGGAGCTCCTATAATTCACCCCTCCACTTT; j_gene: TRBJ1-6; v_gene: TRBV2; abundance: few; d_gene: -
CDR3aa: CASSSPSGRDNEQFF; CDR3nt: TGTGCCAGCAGTTCCCCGAGCGGGAGGGACAATGAGCAGTTCTTC; j_gene: TRBJ2-1; v_gene: TRBV12-3/TRBV12-4; abundance: -; d_gene: TRBD2
CDR3aa: CASTPYGELFF; CDR3nt: TGTGCCAGCACCCCGTACGGGGAGCTGTTTTTT; j_gene: TRBJ2-2; v_gene: TRBV12-3/TRBV12-4; abundance: -; d_gene: -
CDR3aa: CAVHRGSYEQYF; CDR3nt: TGTGCCGTACACAGGGGATCCTACGAGCAGTACTTC; j_gene: TRBJ2-7; v_gene: TRBV28; abundance: -; d_gene: TRBD1
CDR3aa: CASSQRTVEKLFF; CDR3nt: TGTGCCAGCAGCCAGCGGACAGTTGAAAAACTGTTTTTT; j_gene: TRBJ1-4; v_gene: TRBV3-1; abundance: few; d_gene: -
CDR3aa: CASSPQAYQETQYF; CDR3nt: TGTGCCAGCAGCCCACAGGCATACCAAGAGACCCAGTACTTC; j_gene: TRBJ2-5; v_gene: TRBV12-3/TRBV12-4; abundance: -; d_gene: -
CDR3aa: CASSSLAGVQETQYF; CDR3nt: TGTGCCAGCAGTTCACTAGCGGGGGTACAAGAGACCCAGTACTTC; j_gene: TRBJ2-5; v_gene: TRBV12-3/TRBV12-4; abundance: -; d_gene: TRBD2
CDR3aa: CASSESLYGVSEQYF; CDR3nt: TGCGCCAGCAGTGAGTCGTTGTATGGGGTGAGCGAGCAGTACTTC; j_gene: TRBJ2-7; v_gene: TRBV10-2; abundance: few; d_gene: -
CDR3aa: CASTPGSNQPQHF; CDR3nt: TGTGCCAGCACCCCAGGGAGCAATCAGCCCCAGCATTTT; j_gene: TRBJ1-5; v_gene: TRBV6-5; abundance: few; d_gene: -
CDR3aa: CASSLGGGDNEKLFF; CDR3nt: TGTGCCAGCAGCCTCGGCGGGGGAGATAATGAAAAACTGTTTTTT; j_gene: TRBJ1-4; v_gene: TRBV7-2; abundance: -; d_gene: -
CDR3aa: CSAGRGGGQYF; CDR3nt: TGCAGCGCCGGACGGGGTGGAGGCCAGTACTTC; j_gene: TRBJ2-7; v_gene: TRBV29-1; abundance: -; d_gene: -
CDR3aa: CASSDQGSQPQHF; CDR3nt: TGTGCCAGCAGCGATCAGGGGTCTCAGCCCCAGCATTTT; j_gene: TRBJ1-5; v_gene: TRBV25-1; abundance: few; d_gene: -
CDR3aa: CASAPDLQETQYF; CDR3nt: TGTGCCAGTGCGCCAGACTTGCAAGAGACCCAGTACTTC; j_gene: TRBJ2-5; v_gene: TRBV7-9; abundance: -; d_gene: -
CDR3aa: CASSRGLGGGENIQYF; CDR3nt: TGCGCCAGCAGCCGGGGGTTAGGTGGCGGTGAAAACATTCAGTACTTC; j_gene: TRBJ2-4; v_gene: TRBV5-1; abundance: few; d_gene: -
CDR3aa: CASSLGQGGQFGYTF; CDR3nt: TGTGCCAGCAGCTTGGGACAGGGAGGACAATTCGGCTACACCTTC; j_gene: TRBJ1-2; v_gene: TRBV11-2; abundance: -; d_gene: TRBD1
CDR3aa: CASSWAGGSDTGELFF; CDR3nt: TGCGCCAGCAGCTGGGCAGGGGGATCGGACACCGGGGAGCTGTTTTTT; j_gene: TRBJ2-2; v_gene: TRBV5-1; abundance: -; d_gene: TRBD1
CDR3aa: CASSPTIWVNEQFF; CDR3nt: TGTGCCAGCAGCCCCACGATCTGGGTCAATGAGCAGTTCTTC; j_gene: TRBJ2-1; v_gene: TRBV11-2; abundance: few; d_gene: -
CDR3aa: CASRKSGGRTDTQYF; CDR3nt: TGTGCCAGCAGAAAGAGCGGGGGGCGCACAGATACGCAGTATTTT; j_gene: TRBJ2-3; v_gene: TRBV12-3/TRBV12-4; abundance: -; d_gene: TRBD2
CDR3aa: CASTKSDDRGQERGETQYF; CDR3nt: TGTGCCAGCACGAAAAGCGATGACAGGGGGCAAGAGCGGGGAGAGACCCAGTACTTC; j_gene: TRBJ2-5; v_gene: TRBV27; abundance: few; d_gene: TRBD1
CDR3aa: CASSFLGSGVEEAFF; CDR3nt: TGTGCCAGCAGCTTTTTGGGATCAGGGGTGGAGGAAGCTTTCTTT; j_gene: TRBJ1-1; v_gene: TRBV7-9; abundance: -; d_gene: -
CDR3aa: CASSTSPFVRDRSTDTQYF; CDR3nt: TGTGCCAGCAGCACTAGCCCCTTCGTCCGGGACAGGAGCACAGATACGCAGTATTTT; j_gene: TRBJ2-3; v_gene: TRBV11-2; abundance: -; d_gene: TRBD1
CDR3aa: CASSQDYIVNYGYTF; CDR3nt: TGTGCCAGCAGCCAAGATTATATAGTTAACTATGGCTACACCTTC; j_gene: TRBJ1-2; v_gene: TRBV3-1; abundance: few; d_gene: -
CDR3aa: CASSLSGIANEQFF; CDR3nt: TGTGCCAGCAGCTTAAGCGGGATCGCCAATGAGCAGTTCTTC; j_gene: TRBJ2-1; v_gene: TRBV11-2; abundance: few; d_gene: TRBD2